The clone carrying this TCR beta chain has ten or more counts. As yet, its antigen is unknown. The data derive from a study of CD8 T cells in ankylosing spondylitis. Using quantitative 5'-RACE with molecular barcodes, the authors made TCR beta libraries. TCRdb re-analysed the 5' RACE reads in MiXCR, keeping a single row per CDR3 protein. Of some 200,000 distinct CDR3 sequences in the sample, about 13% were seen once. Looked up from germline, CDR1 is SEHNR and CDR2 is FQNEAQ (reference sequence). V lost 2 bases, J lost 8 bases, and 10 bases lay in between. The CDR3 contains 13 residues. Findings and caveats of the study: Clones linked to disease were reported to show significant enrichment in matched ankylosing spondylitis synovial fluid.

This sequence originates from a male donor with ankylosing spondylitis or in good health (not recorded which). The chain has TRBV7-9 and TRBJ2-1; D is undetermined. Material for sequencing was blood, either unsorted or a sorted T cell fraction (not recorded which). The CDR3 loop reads CASSLIVGDEQFF. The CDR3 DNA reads TGTGCCAGCAGCTTAATTGTAGGAGATGAGCAGTTCTTC.